This TCR beta chain appears in the sequencing data of a study of cytomegalovirus exposure and HLA in healthy donors. V shed 3 bases and J shed 5 bases, with 19 bases lying between them. Germline lookup yields CDR1 GTSNPN and CDR2 SVGIG (reference sequence). The CDR3 covers 15 residues. Vbeta (60) and Jbeta (13) primers were used in the PCR. Data came from immunoSEQ multiplex PCR; TCRdb stores just in-frame clones and leaves some out. The sample lists about 130,000 clones, over 70% occurring once. Only a few counts were recorded for this clone. The sequenced material came from PBMCs. The clonotype comes from a young woman in good health and CMV-seronegative. This chain links TRBV30 with TRBJ2-5, with D possibly matching TRBD2 (6 bases). CDR3 protein: CAWSGGTRGGETQYF. Written as DNA, the CDR3 is TGTGCCTGGAGCGGAGGGACTCGAGGTGGGGAGACCCAGTACTTC.